The 8 T cell receptor beta chains in this list originate from one sample, sequenced in a study of blood T cell repertoires in COVID-19. Using immunoSEQ multiplex PCR, the repertoire was profiled, and TCRdb retains in-frame clones only, with some absent. The sample shows 250,000 to 350,000 clones, more than 75% of them seen only once. The sample consisted of peripheral blood. These receptors came from a woman aged 45-65 years with active or convalescent COVID-19.

V gene TRBV27 combines with J gene TRBJ2-3; 8 positions match TRBD2. Unmatched junction bases numbered 8, after V lost 2 bases and J lost 1 base. The germline V gene encodes CDR1 MNHEY and CDR2 SMNVEV (reference sequence). The CDR3 extends over 17 amino acids. CDR3 amino acids: CASSLIRGGAGTDTQYF. The CDR3 DNA follows: TGTGCCAGCAGTTTAATTCGGGGGGGCGCGGGCACAGATACGCAGTATTTT.

The chain recombines TRBV7-2 with TRBJ2-1, with a tentative D call TRBD1 (6 bases). Trimming shortened V by 8 bases and J by 7 bases, and 18 bases separated the two germline ends. The V gene's germline CDR1 is SGHTA and CDR2 FQGNSA. The CDR3 covers 14 residues. The CDR3 DNA sequence: TGTGCCAGCTTAGGGGCAGGGGAGCCAAATGAGCAGTTCTTC. It specifies CASLGAGEPNEQFF.

J is TRBJ2-7 and V is TRBV9, with 12 nucleotides matching TRBD2. Germline trimming cut 1 base from V and 2 bases from J; bases unmatched to any gene: 7. The CDR3 totals 17 residues. CDR1 SGDLS and CDR2 YYNGEE come from the germline V gene. Here the CDR3 reads CASSVHPSGRVAYEQYF. The CDR3 region has the DNA TGTGCCAGCAGCGTACACCCTAGCGGGAGGGTAGCCTACGAGCAGTACTTC.

The chain employs TRBV7-2 and TRBJ2-3, with 14 bases fitting TRBD2. This CDR3 comprises 15 residues. V shed 4 bases and J 5 bases; nucleotides not matched to a gene: 2. Germline loops: CDR1 SGHTA, CDR2 FQGNSA. DNA for the CDR3: TGTGCCAGCAGCTCCGGGACTAGCGGGAGAGATACGCAGTATTTT. It translates to CASSSGTSGRDTQYF.

Ten or more counts support this clone. The chain couples TRBV30 to TRBJ2-1; D is possibly TRBD2 (6 bases). Trimming took off 3 bases at V and 2 bases at J, with 11 bases between the two ends. This CDR3 comprises 14 residues. The germline CDR1 and CDR2 sequences are GTSNPN and SVGIG (reference sequence). The CDR3 protein is CAWRRGTPYNEQFF. The CDR3 DNA reads TGTGCCTGGAGAAGAGGGACTCCCTACAATGAGCAGTTCTTC. The whole variable domain, filled in from reference TRBV30 and TRBJ2-1, reads SQTIHQWPATLVQPVGSPLSLECTVEGTSNPNLYWYRQAAGRGLQLLFYSVGIGQISSEVPQNLSASRPQDRQFILSSKKLLLSDSGFYLCAWRRGTPYNEQFFGPGTRLTVL.

The chain carries TRBV6-2 or TRBV6-3 and TRBJ1-1, with D uncertain. The CDR3 loop spans 15 amino acids. Germline V gene lookup returns CDR1 MNHEY and CDR2 SVGEGT. The V end was cut by 2 bases, the J end by 6 bases, with 16 bases between. The CDR3 loop is CASSYRPRFSSEAFF. The CDR3 nucleotides are TGTGCCAGCAGTTACCGCCCGCGGTTTAGTTCTGAAGCTTTCTTT.

This clone was seen only once. The chain has TRBV20-1 and TRBJ2-7, with TRBD1 matching 8 bases. The J segment lost 6 bases and the V segment lost 5 bases, leaving 3 bases of the junction unmatched. The germline gives CDR1 DFQATT, CDR2 SNEGSKA (reference sequence). The CDR3 extends over 11 amino acids. CDR3 residues: CSARTGFEQYF. The CDR3 DNA reads as TGCAGTGCTCGGACAGGGTTCGAGCAGTACTTC.

The chain links TRBV4-3 to TRBJ1-1, with 10 bases that match TRBD1. The CDR3 length is 16 residues. Trimming removed 0 bases from V and 5 bases from J; junction bases left unmatched: 6. Germline V CDR1 and CDR2: LGHNA, YSLEER. CDR3 amino acids: CASSQEPPDRGTEAFF. CDR3 sequence (DNA): TGCGCCAGCAGCCAAGAACCCCCGGACAGGGGGACTGAAGCTTTCTTT.